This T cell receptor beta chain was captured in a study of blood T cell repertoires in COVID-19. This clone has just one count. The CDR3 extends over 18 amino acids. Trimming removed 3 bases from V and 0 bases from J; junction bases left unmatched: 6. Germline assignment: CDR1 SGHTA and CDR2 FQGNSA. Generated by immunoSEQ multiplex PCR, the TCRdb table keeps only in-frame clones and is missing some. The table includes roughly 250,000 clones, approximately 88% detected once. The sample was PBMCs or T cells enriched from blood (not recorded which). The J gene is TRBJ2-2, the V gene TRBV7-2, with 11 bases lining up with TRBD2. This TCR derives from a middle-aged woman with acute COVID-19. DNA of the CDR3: TGTGCCAGCAGCTTCCGGCCTAGCGGGAGGTCGAACACCGGGGAGCTGTTTTTT. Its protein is CASSFRPSGRSNTGELFF.